This passage covers 21 T cell receptor beta chains from one sample sequenced in a study of shared clonotypes between healthy human individuals. Clones were sequenced by immunoSEQ multiplex PCR, and TCRdb holds only the in-frame ones, with some missing. The sample holds around 510,000 clones, around 78% seen once. What was sequenced was PBMCs. All receptors come from a woman aged 40 to 55 in good health. Some clones in this sample may be carry-over from other donors' samples.

V usage is TRBV4-1 and J usage is TRBJ2-2; 8 bases agree with TRBD2. With V trimmed by 0 bases and J by 4 bases, 7 bases remained unmatched. The germline V gene has CDR1 MGHRA and CDR2 YSYEKL. This CDR3 has 17 residues. CDR3 nucleotide sequence: TGCGCCAGCAGCCAAGAATACGGCCTAGCGGGCACCGGGGAGCTGTTTTTT. This gives the protein CASSQEYGLAGTGELFF.

Only a few counts were recorded for this clone. The chain is built from TRBV5-1 and TRBJ2-1; no clear D gene. With 0 bases removed from V and 0 bases from J, the gap between germline ends came to 7 bases. The CDR3 has 15 residues. Germline CDR1 is SGHRS and CDR2 is YFSETQ. Here the CDR3 DNA reads TGCGCCAGCAGCTTGGAAGGCACCTCCTACAATGAGCAGTTCTTC. As protein: CASSLEGTSYNEQFF.

A few counts support this clone. The rearrangement uses TRBV7-7 and TRBJ2-7, with D possibly matching TRBD2 (6 bases). Looked up from germline, CDR1 is SSHAT and CDR2 is FNYEAQ (reference sequence). This CDR3 contains 13 residues. CDR3 region: CASAAWSGREQYF. CDR3 nucleotide sequence: TGTGCTAGCGCAGCTTGGTCAGGGAGGGAGCAGTACTTC.

The rearrangement links TRBV25-1 to TRBJ2-7; 11 nucleotides line up with TRBD1. Germline CDR1 reads MGHDK; CDR2 reads SYGVNS. The CDR3 loop spans 16 amino acids. The V gene end was trimmed by 4 bases and the J gene end by 0 bases; junction bases not matched to a gene: 5. This chain's CDR3 is CASSAWDRGSSYEQYF. In nucleotides, the CDR3 is TGTGCCAGCAGTGCATGGGACAGGGGGAGCTCCTACGAGCAGTACTTC.

CDR3: CASSLMSGPGELFF. DNA for the CDR3: TGTGCCAGCAGCTTAATGTCAGGTCCCGGGGAGCTGTTTTTT. The V call is TRBV7-3, the J call TRBJ2-2, with no clear D. Germline loops: CDR1 SGHTA, CDR2 FQGTGA. Trimming removed 1 base from V and 6 bases from J, with 9 bases in between. This CDR3 spans 14 amino acids.

The CDR3 loop reads CASSLNTGGGEAFF. CDR3 DNA sequence: TGCGCCAGCAGCTTGAATACAGGGGGCGGTGAAGCTTTCTTT. The rearrangement uses TRBV5-1 and TRBJ1-1, with TRBD1 matching 9 bases. V lost 1 base, J lost 7 bases, and 5 bases stayed unmatched. The CDR3 is made up of 14 amino acids. Per the germline V gene, CDR1 is SGHRS and CDR2 is YFSETQ.

V is TRBV19 and J is TRBJ1-2; D is uncertain. The length of the CDR3 is 12 residues. With 6 bases removed from V and 8 bases from J, the gap between germline ends came to 13 bases. CDR1 and CDR2 (germline): LNHDA, SQIVND (reference sequence). The CDR3 reads CASSPYGVGYTF. Written as DNA, the CDR3 is TGTGCCAGTAGCCCATATGGAGTAGGCTACACCTTC.

This CDR3 reads CASSEYKDLAGGGYTF. Written as DNA, the CDR3 is TGCGCCAGCAGTGAATACAAGGACCTGGCAGGAGGGGGCTACACCTTC. The genes are TRBV10-1 and TRBJ1-2; D remains unclear. The V gene's germline CDR1 is WNHNN and CDR2 SYGVQD (reference sequence). This CDR3 comprises 16 residues. V was shortened by 3 bases and J by 8 bases, with 22 bases between the two germline ends.

This chain links TRBV7-2 with TRBJ2-5; 8 positions match TRBD2. Trimming at V came to 2 bases and at J to 5 bases, leaving 4 bases not matched to a gene. CDR1 SGHTA and CDR2 FQGNSA come from the germline V gene. This CDR3 contains 14 residues. The CDR3 coding sequence is TGTGCCAGCAGCTTACCGGGAGGGCCGGAGACCCAGTACTTC. This encodes CASSLPGGPETQYF.

The chain couples TRBV7-8 to TRBJ1-5; D possibly corresponds to TRBD1 (5 bases). V lost 1 base and J 3 bases, leaving 10 bases between the germline ends. This CDR3 contains 15 residues. The germline V gene encodes CDR1 SGHVS and CDR2 FQNEAQ. In DNA, the CDR3 is TGTGCCAGCAGCTTAGGCTCCAGGGCCAATCAGCCCCAGCATTTT. Protein product: CASSLGSRANQPQHF. The full variable domain, its missing parts supplied by reference TRBV7-8 and TRBJ1-5, is GAGVSQSPRYKVAKRGQDVALRCDPISGHVSLFWYQQALGQGPEFLTYFQNEAQLDKSGLPSDRFFAERPEGSVSTLKIQRTQQEDSAVYLCASSLGSRANQPQHFGDGTRLSIL.

J is TRBJ2-2 and V is TRBV19, with TRBD2 identical over 9 bases. Germline-derived CDR1 and CDR2 are LNHDA and SQIVND (reference sequence). Trimming cost V 6 bases and J 3 bases; bases outside gene matches: 5. The CDR3 consists of 15 residues. CDR3 protein: CASRPGLAHTGELFF. CDR3 nucleotides: TGTGCCAGTAGACCGGGACTAGCCCACACCGGGGAGCTGTTTTTT.

This chain links TRBV2 with TRBJ1-3; tentative D call: TRBD1 (5 bases). V was cut by 6 bases and J by 0 bases, with 12 bases left in between. The germline gives CDR1 SNHLY, CDR2 FYNNEI. The CDR3 spans 15 residues. Here the CDR3 reads CASSRALSSGNTIYF. CDR3 coding DNA: TGTGCCAGCAGCAGGGCACTGAGCTCTGGAAACACCATATATTTT.

V gene TRBV10-3 combines with J gene TRBJ2-7; D is ambiguous. This CDR3 spans 14 amino acids. Looked up from germline, CDR1 is ENHRY and CDR2 is SYGVKD. Trimming stripped 2 bases from V and 5 bases from J, with 13 bases between. The CDR3 is CAISELRPSDEQYF. The CDR3 DNA reads TGTGCCATCAGTGAGCTCCGACCCAGCGACGAGCAGTACTTC.

The chain couples TRBV5-4 to TRBJ2-6; the D gene is possibly TRBD1 (5 bases). V was shortened by 4 bases and J by 1 base, with 12 bases between the two germline ends. The CDR3 runs 16 residues. Germline CDR1 SGHNT, CDR2 YYREEE (reference sequence). This CDR3 reads CASSAGLWSGANVLTF. CDR3 nucleotides: TGTGCCAGCAGCGCAGGGTTGTGGTCTGGGGCCAACGTCCTGACTTTC.

The chain uses TRBV5-1 and TRBJ2-1, with D tentatively TRBD1 (6 bases). Trimming pared 4 bases from V and 5 bases from J, leaving 19 bases between. Germline values: CDR1 SGHRS, CDR2 YFSETQ. The CDR3 has 16 residues. The CDR3 here is CASSPRVGQSNNEQFF. The CDR3 DNA reads TGCGCCAGCAGCCCCCGGGTGGGACAAAGCAACAATGAGCAGTTCTTC.

The chain uses TRBV29-1 and TRBJ1-1; the D is unclear. The CDR3 has 14 amino acids. V was pared by 6 bases and J by 1 base, with 15 bases between. From germline, CDR1 is SQVTM and CDR2 ANQGSEA. The CDR3 loop is CSVGPGRPNTEAFF. Here the CDR3 DNA reads TGCAGCGTCGGGCCCGGGAGGCCGAACACTGAAGCTTTCTTT.

Here the CDR3 reads CASSRTVQPGNTIYF. CDR3 in DNA: TGTGCCAGCAGCCGGACAGTTCAGCCTGGAAACACCATATATTTT. V gene TRBV9 combines with J gene TRBJ1-3; D may be TRBD1 (6 bases). The germline V gene encodes CDR1 SGDLS and CDR2 YYNGEE. CDR3 length: 15 amino acids. V lost 4 bases to trimming and J lost 2 bases, with 13 bases between them.

This clone has just a few counts. The chain combines TRBV6-1 with TRBJ1-2; D ambiguous. Trimming stripped 3 bases from V and 4 bases from J, with 6 bases between. CDR3 length: 12 residues. CDR1 MNHNS and CDR2 SASEGT come from the germline V gene. The CDR3 reads CASSEWTYGYTF. The CDR3 DNA is TGTGCCAGCAGTGAGTGGACCTATGGCTACACCTTC.

The gene calls are TRBV11-2 and TRBJ1-3; D is undetermined. Between the trimmed V and J ends, which lost 3 bases and 1 base, there was a span of 16 bases. This CDR3 contains 17 residues. CDR1 SGHAT and CDR2 FQNNGV come from the germline V gene. The CDR3 region is CASSLRLRVRSGNTIYF. The CDR3 DNA reads TGTGCCAGCAGCTTGCGACTTAGGGTCCGTTCTGGAAACACCATATATTTT.

The chain is built from TRBV7-6 and TRBJ1-1; no firm D call. The germline CDR1 and CDR2 sequences are SGHVS and FNYEAQ. This CDR3 is built from 14 residues. V lost 5 bases, J lost 1 base, and 11 bases lay in between. The CDR3 DNA sequence: TGTGCCAGCAGCCCCCCAACCAGGAACACTGAAGCTTTCTTT. Residues: CASSPPTRNTEAFF.

A few counts support this clone. V and J are TRBV27 and TRBJ2-3; D tentatively reads TRBD1 or TRBD2 (5 bases each). The CDR3 is 15 amino acids. Germline CDR1 is MNHEY and CDR2 is SMNVEV (reference sequence). V lost 6 bases and J 2 bases, leaving 15 bases between the germline ends. In DNA form, the CDR3 reads TGTGCCAGCAGCGAGAGGGACCGACTCACAGATACGCAGTATTTT. Translating it yields CASSERDRLTDTQYF.